Below are 8 T cell receptor beta chains sequenced from a single sample in a study of T cells in localized non-small cell lung cancer. Some clones are missing from TCRdb's copy, which holds only in-frame ones; the method was immunoSEQ multiplex PCR. The table has roughly 90,000 clones, roughly 93% seen once; the top ten hold over 3.5%. The sequencing used PBMCs, collected before any cancer treatment. All receptors derive from a woman between 35 and 70 years old with stage II squamous cell lung carcinoma.

The rearrangement joins TRBV15 to TRBJ1-3; the match to TRBD1 covers 8 bases. Germline lookup yields CDR1 LNHNV and CDR2 YYDKDF (reference sequence). This CDR3 region has 16 residues. Trimming removed 3 bases from V and 0 bases from J; junction bases left unmatched: 4. The DNA for the CDR3 is TGTGCCACCAGCAGGGGGGACAGGTACTCTGGAAACACCATATATTTT. Its protein product is CATSRGDRYSGNTIYF.

The chain combines TRBV7-8 with TRBJ2-1; D not resolved. The germline CDR1 and CDR2 sequences are SGHVS and FQNEAQ. V lost 4 bases to trimming and J lost 4 bases, with 14 bases between them. The CDR3 is 15 amino acids. CDR3 nucleotide sequence: TGTGCCAGCAGCTCGTCATGGACCACATACAATGAGCAGTTCTTC. Encoded protein: CASSSSWTTYNEQFF.

This clone was recorded once. This sequence joins TRBV6-1 and TRBJ1-4; D remains unclear. Trimming pared 4 bases from V and 4 bases from J, leaving 13 bases between. Germline lookup yields CDR1 MNHNS and CDR2 SASEGT. This CDR3 is 15 amino acids long. This chain's CDR3 is CASSVDWGVNEKLFF. CDR3 DNA: TGTGCCAGCAGTGTGGATTGGGGTGTTAATGAAAAACTGTTTTTT.

V usage is TRBV6-8 and J usage is TRBJ2-1; D possibly corresponds to TRBD2 (6 bases). The CDR3 extends over 13 amino acids. The germline gives CDR1 MNHGY, CDR2 SAAAGT. Trimming pared 5 bases from V and 10 bases from J, leaving 15 bases between. CDR3 coding DNA: TGTGCCAGCAGTCAGACTAGTTCCGGCGAGCAGTTCTTC. Translating it yields CASSQTSSGEQFF.

The chain links TRBV2 to TRBJ2-1; TRBD2 matches at 8 bases. From germline, CDR1 is SNHLY and CDR2 FYNNEI. V shed 4 bases, J shed 5 bases, and the junction held 10 bases outside the gene matches. The CDR3 has 16 residues. Written as DNA, the CDR3 is TGTGCCAGCAGTGGGGGGACTAGGTCGGGACACAATGAGCAGTTCTTC. The encoded protein is CASSGGTRSGHNEQFF.

This chain links TRBV5-3 with TRBJ2-1, with TRBD2 identical over 8 bases. TRBV5-3 is an open reading frame whose function is uncertain. This CDR3 is 16 amino acids long. The trim removed 0 bases at V and 3 bases at J, leaving 5 bases unmatched. The CDR3 DNA reads TGTGCCAGAAGCTTGGCCGGGCTAGCGGGCTACAATGAGCAGTTCTTC. Translation: CARSLAGLAGYNEQFF.

The V and J genes are TRBV7-9 and TRBJ1-1; 7 bases are a match to TRBD1. This CDR3 contains 14 residues. Looked up from germline, CDR1 is SEHNR and CDR2 is FQNEAQ (reference sequence). After removal of 3 bases from V and 4 bases from J, the junction contained 5 bases not matched to a gene. The CDR3 nucleotides read TGTGCCAGCAGCTTGGGACAGAGGGGCACTGAAGCTTTCTTT. It is translated as CASSLGQRGTEAFF.

J is TRBJ2-7 and V is TRBV4-1; tentatively, D is TRBD1 (6 bases). Germline values: CDR1 MGHRA, CDR2 YSYEKL. The CDR3 length is 15 residues. V was cut by 0 bases and J by 5 bases, with 14 bases left in between. The CDR3 DNA follows: TGCGCCAGCAGCCAAGACTCTAACAGGGTTAACGAGCAGTACTTC. This sequence encodes CASSQDSNRVNEQYF.